This entry is about one T cell receptor beta chain. Its antigen is as yet unknown. TCRdb re-analysed the RACE reads in MiXCR, keeping a single row per CDR3 protein. The sample shows 370,000 or so distinct CDR3 sequences, roughly 4.8% of them seen only once. The CDR3 extends over 12 amino acids. Germline CDR1 and CDR2: SEHNR and FQNEAQ (reference sequence). The V and J ends lost 10 bases and 0 bases respectively, with 6 bases between them. This sample is drawn from a study of human T cells and chemical hapten exposure. Study background: An approximately 2 cm by approximately 2 cm inner upper arm patch received 2% DPC for sensitization.

Time point given: patch test 1, 2 weeks after DPC sensitization. Noted treatment: therapeutic diphenylcyclopropenone sensitization with weekly scalp DPC. Every donor had alopecia and was 18 to 70 years old; all were suitable for DPC. Study outcomes and limitations: Donors had alopecia, so their immune response may differ from healthy people's.

The sequences come from whole blood, collected in connection with sensitization to the hapten diphenylcyclopropenone (DPC). This receptor was taken from a woman aged 45-65 years with alopecia areata. Some clones in this sample may be carry-over from other donors' samples. The genes are TRBV7-9 and TRBJ2-2; D may be TRBD1 (5 bases). The CDR3 region has the DNA TGTGCCACGACAGCGAACACCGGGGAGCTGTTTTTT. Amino acids: CATTANTGELFF.